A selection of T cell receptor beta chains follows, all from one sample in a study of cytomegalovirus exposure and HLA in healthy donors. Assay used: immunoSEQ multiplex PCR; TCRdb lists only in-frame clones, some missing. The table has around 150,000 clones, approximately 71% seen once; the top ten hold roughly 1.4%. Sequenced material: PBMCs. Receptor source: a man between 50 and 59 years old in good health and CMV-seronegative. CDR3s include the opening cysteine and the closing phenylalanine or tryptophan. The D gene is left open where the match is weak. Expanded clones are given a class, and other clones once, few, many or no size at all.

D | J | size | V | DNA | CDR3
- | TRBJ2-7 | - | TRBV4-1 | TGCGCCAGCAGCCAAGTGGGGAGTAGTCTAGCCTACGAGCAGTACTTC | CASSQVGSSLAYEQYF
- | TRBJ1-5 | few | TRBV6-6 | TGTGCCAGCAGGCTGCAAGACAGAAGCAATCAGCCCCAGCATTTT | CASRLQDRSNQPQHF
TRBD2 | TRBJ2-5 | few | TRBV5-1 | TGCGCCAGCAGGCTTTCTCTAGCGGGGGGACAGAGGGAGACCCAGTACTTC | CASRLSLAGGQRETQYF
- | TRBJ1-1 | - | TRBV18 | TGTGCCAGCTCACCAGGGCTTGAAGCTTTCTTT | CASSPGLEAFF
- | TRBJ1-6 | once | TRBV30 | TGTGCCTGGAGTCGGGGGGGCAGTATGGATTCACCCCTCCACTTT | CAWSRGGSMDSPLHF
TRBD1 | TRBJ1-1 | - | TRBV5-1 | TGCGCCAGCAGCCTGGAGCCCGGGACAGGGGGCGAAGCTTTCTTT | CASSLEPGTGGEAFF
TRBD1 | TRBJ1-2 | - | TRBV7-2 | TGTGCCAGCAGCGAAATGACAGGGGCCTATGGCTACACCTTC | CASSEMTGAYGYTF
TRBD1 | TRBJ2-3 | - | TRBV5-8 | TGTGCCAGCAGCTTGGGAGCAGGGGGCAAGACAGATACGCAGTATTTT | CASSLGAGGKTDTQYF
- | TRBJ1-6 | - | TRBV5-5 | TGTGCCAGCAGCTTCGAGGGAACCCGCTCCTATAATTCACCCCTCCACTTT | CASSFEGTRSYNSPLHF
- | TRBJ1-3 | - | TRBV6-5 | TGTGCCAGCAGTTACTCCGACAGGACCTCTGGAAACACCATATATTTT | CASSYSDRTSGNTIYF
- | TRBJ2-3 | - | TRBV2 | TGTGCCAGCACCGAAGGCAGGGGATTCGTTGCAGATACGCAGTATTTT | CASTEGRGFVADTQYF
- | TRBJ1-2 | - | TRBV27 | TGTGCCAGCAGTCCTCCAGGAAGTTATGGCTACACCTTC | CASSPPGSYGYTF
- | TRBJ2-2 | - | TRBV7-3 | TGTGCCAGCAGCTTATTGGGTTCCGCGGACACCGGGGAGCTGTTTTTT | CASSLLGSADTGELFF
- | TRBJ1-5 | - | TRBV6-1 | TGTGCCAGCAGTGAGGCGGGGGGACGCAATCAGCCCCAGCATTTT | CASSEAGGRNQPQHF
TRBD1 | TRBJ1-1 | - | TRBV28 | TGTGCCAGCCCTCCCGCCGGACAGGGAGGCACTGAAGCTTTCTTT | CASPPAGQGGTEAFF
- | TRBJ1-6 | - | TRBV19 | TGTGCCAGTAGGCAGGTGGATAATTCACCCCTCCACTTT | CASRQVDNSPLHF
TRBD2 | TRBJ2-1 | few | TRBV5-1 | TGCGCCAGCAGCTTGCGGCGATGGACTAGCGGGGGGAATGAGCAGTTCTTC | CASSLRRWTSGGNEQFF
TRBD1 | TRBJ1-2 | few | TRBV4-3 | TGCGCCAGCAGCCAAGAGGCCACAGGGGTTGGCTACACCTTC | CASSQEATGVGYTF
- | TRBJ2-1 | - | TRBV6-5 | TGTGCCAGCAAAATAGGACTGAGCTCCTACAATGAGCAGTTCTTC | CASKIGLSSYNEQFF
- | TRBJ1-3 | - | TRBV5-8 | TGTGCCAGCAGCTCGCGAGTTACTGGAAACACCATATATTTT | CASSSRVTGNTIYF
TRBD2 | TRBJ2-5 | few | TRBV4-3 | TGCGCCAGCAGCCGGCTAGCGGGGGGCTCCCAAGAGACCCAGTACTTC | CASSRLAGGSQETQYF
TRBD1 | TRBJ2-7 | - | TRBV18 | TGTGCCAGCTCAGCTTCGACAGGGGGATACTCCTACGAGCAGTACTTC | CASSASTGGYSYEQYF
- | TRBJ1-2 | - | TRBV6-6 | TGTGCCAGCACTCATACACAGACCCTATCCTTC | CASTHTQTLSF
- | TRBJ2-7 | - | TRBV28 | TGTGCCAGCAGTGTCCCAGGGGTCGGGCAATACGAGCAGTACTTC | CASSVPGVGQYEQYF
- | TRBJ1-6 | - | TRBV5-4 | TGTGCCAGCAGCTTGGGGCAGAACAATTCACCCCTCCACTTT | CASSLGQNNSPLHF
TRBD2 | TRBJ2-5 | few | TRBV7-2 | TGTGCCAGCAGCTTATCCCGGGCTAGCGGGGGGGAATACCAAGAGACCCAGTACTTC | CASSLSRASGGEYQETQYF
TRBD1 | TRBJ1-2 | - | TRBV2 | TGTGCCAGCAGCGGGACAGGGATAAACTATGGCTACACCTTC | CASSGTGINYGYTF
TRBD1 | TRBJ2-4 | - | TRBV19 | TGTGCCAGTAGTAGGGGACAGGGGGCATGGAACATTCAGTACTTC | CASSRGQGAWNIQYF
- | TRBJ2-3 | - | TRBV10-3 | TGTGCCATCAGTGGGGGGAGGACAGATACGCAGTATTTT | CAISGGRTDTQYF
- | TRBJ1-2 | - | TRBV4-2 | TGTGCCAGCAGCCAACACAACGGGGGGGGCTCGGCGGTTGACGACTATGGCTACACCTTC | CASSQHNGGGSAVDDYGYTF
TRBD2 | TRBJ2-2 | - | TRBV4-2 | TGTGCCAGCAGCCCCCCCGCGGGGGGGCCTACCGGGGAGCTGTTTTTT | CASSPPAGGPTGELFF
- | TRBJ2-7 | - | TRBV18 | TGTGCCAGCTCACCGGGACAATCCTACGAGCAGTACTTC | CASSPGQSYEQYF
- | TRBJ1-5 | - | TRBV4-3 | TGCGCCAGCAGCCAGGATGTGGGCCTTAGCAATCAGCCCCAGCATTTT | CASSQDVGLSNQPQHF